The clone carrying this TCR beta chain was counted at least ten times. These gene names are mouse names. The missing CDR3 end, 4 residues past where the read stops, is filled in from the germline J gene. This entry comes from a study of CD8+ T cells in alopecia areata. With V trimmed by 3 bases and J by 0 bases, 6 bases remained unmatched. Germline V lookup: CDR1 NNHDY, CDR2 SYVADS. The CDR3 contains 18 residues. Following extraction, RNA underwent reverse transcription to cDNA, which served as the sequencing template. Libraries were prepared by immunoSEQ multiplex PCR; TCRdb keeps only in-frame clonotypes and omits some of them. Observed in the sample are about 3,200 clones, none of them singletons.

The specimen sequenced was lesional skin. The chain is built from TRBV13-3 and TRBJ2-2, with TRBD2 matching 12 bases. The origin of this receptor is a C3H/HeJ mouse with alopecia areata. Mouse strain MHC haplotype: H2-k. CDR3 sequence reads: CASSARLGGRANTGQLYF. The part of the CDR3 DNA that was read is TGTGCCAGCAGTGCCCGACTGGGGGGGCGCGCAAACACCGGG.